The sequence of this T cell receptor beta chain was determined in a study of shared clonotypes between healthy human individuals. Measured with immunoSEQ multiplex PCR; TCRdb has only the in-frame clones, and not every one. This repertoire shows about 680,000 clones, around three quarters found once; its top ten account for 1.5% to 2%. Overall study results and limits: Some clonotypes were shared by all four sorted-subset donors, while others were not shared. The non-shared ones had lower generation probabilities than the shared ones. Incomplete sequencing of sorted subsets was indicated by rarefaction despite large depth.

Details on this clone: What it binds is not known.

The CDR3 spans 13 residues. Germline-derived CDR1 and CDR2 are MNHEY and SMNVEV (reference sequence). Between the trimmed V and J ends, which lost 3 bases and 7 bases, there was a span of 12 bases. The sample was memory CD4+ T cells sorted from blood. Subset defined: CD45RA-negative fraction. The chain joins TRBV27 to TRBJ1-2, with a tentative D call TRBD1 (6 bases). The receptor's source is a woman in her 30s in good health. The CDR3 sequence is CASSFSEGGGYTF. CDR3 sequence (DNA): TGTGCCAGCAGTTTTTCCGAGGGGGGTGGCTACACCTTC.